The rows below give T cell receptor beta chains drawn from one sample of a study of T-cell memory formation after mild COVID-19. TCRdb re-called the 5' RACE reads through MiXCR, storing one row per CDR3 protein. This table holds about 130,000 distinct CDR3 sequences, roughly 24% found once. Sequenced material: PBMCs or a T cell subset sorted from them (not recorded which). Source of these receptors: an adult woman who had mild COVID-19 (a few samples of this study predate the infection). Cell type and time point are not known. CDR3s include the opening cysteine and the closing phenylalanine or tryptophan. Fields, in order: clone size, J gene, D gene, V gene, CDR3 protein, CDR3 DNA. A D gene is named only where the DNA matches it firmly. The listing skips clone size in some rows; elsewhere it reads once, few, many or a size class.

abundance: many
j_gene: TRBJ2-2
d_gene: -
v_gene: TRBV7-9
CDR3aa: CASSPETDLTGELFF
CDR3nt: TGTGCCAGCAGCCCGGAGACAGACTTAACCGGGGAGCTGTTTTTT

abundance: many
j_gene: TRBJ2-7
d_gene: TRBD2
v_gene: TRBV29-1
CDR3aa: CSVVLAGGPYEQYF
CDR3nt: TGCAGCGTTGTACTAGCGGGAGGGCCGTACGAGCAGTACTTC

abundance: few
j_gene: TRBJ2-5
d_gene: -
v_gene: TRBV29-1
CDR3aa: CSVEEGAVRGETQYF
CDR3nt: TGCAGCGTTGAAGAAGGGGCAGTAAGAGGAGAGACCCAGTACTTC

abundance: few
j_gene: TRBJ1-1
d_gene: -
v_gene: TRBV6-2/TRBV6-3
CDR3aa: CASSYGRGTEAFF
CDR3nt: TGTGCCAGCAGTTACGGGAGGGGCACTGAAGCTTTCTTT

abundance: few
j_gene: TRBJ2-5
d_gene: -
v_gene: TRBV7-9
CDR3aa: CASSLVGTETQYF
CDR3nt: TGTGCCAGCAGCTTAGTTGGGACGGAGACCCAGTACTTC

abundance: few
j_gene: TRBJ2-3
d_gene: TRBD2
v_gene: TRBV5-1
CDR3aa: CASSLGSGTSATDTQYF
CDR3nt: TGCGCCAGCAGCTTAGGGTCCGGGACTAGCGCCACAGATACGCAGTATTTT

abundance: -
j_gene: TRBJ2-7
d_gene: -
v_gene: TRBV27
CDR3aa: CASSTDSPGEQYF
CDR3nt: TGTGCCAGCAGTACGGACTCCCCGGGCGAGCAGTACTTC

abundance: -
j_gene: TRBJ1-1
d_gene: -
v_gene: TRBV19
CDR3aa: CASAGVDRKVTEAFF
CDR3nt: TGTGCCAGTGCCGGGGTGGACAGAAAGGTCACTGAAGCTTTCTTT

abundance: -
j_gene: TRBJ2-3
d_gene: -
v_gene: TRBV7-9
CDR3aa: CASSSQGVVLGTDTQYF
CDR3nt: TGTGCCAGCAGCTCCCAGGGAGTGGTATTGGGCACAGATACGCAGTATTTT

abundance: once
j_gene: TRBJ1-1
d_gene: -
v_gene: TRBV7-9
CDR3aa: CASTVSGSDTEAFF
CDR3nt: TGTGCCAGCACCGTGAGCGGGTCGGACACTGAAGCTTTCTTT

abundance: -
j_gene: TRBJ2-7
d_gene: TRBD1
v_gene: TRBV7-9
CDR3aa: CASSLGDRATYEQYF
CDR3nt: TGTGCCAGCAGCTTAGGCGACAGGGCCACCTACGAGCAGTACTTC

abundance: -
j_gene: TRBJ1-2
d_gene: TRBD1
v_gene: TRBV9
CDR3aa: CASSASGTGAGSYGYTF
CDR3nt: TGTGCCAGCAGCGCCTCCGGGACAGGGGCCGGTAGCTATGGCTACACCTTC

abundance: few
j_gene: TRBJ2-3
d_gene: -
v_gene: TRBV27
CDR3aa: CASSLSSGRTDTQYF
CDR3nt: TGTGCCAGCAGTTTGTCCAGCGGACGCACAGATACGCAGTATTTT

abundance: few
j_gene: TRBJ2-1
d_gene: TRBD2
v_gene: TRBV7-6
CDR3aa: CASSPLLAGEGYGEQFF
CDR3nt: TGTGCCAGCAGCCCCCTACTAGCGGGAGAAGGGTATGGTGAGCAGTTCTTC

abundance: few
j_gene: TRBJ2-3
d_gene: TRBD2
v_gene: TRBV5-1
CDR3aa: CASSVSSTSGTNADTQYF
CDR3nt: TGCGCCAGCAGCGTCTCCTCGACTAGCGGGACGAACGCAGATACGCAGTATTTT

abundance: -
j_gene: TRBJ2-1
d_gene: TRBD2
v_gene: TRBV11-2
CDR3aa: CASSLDGLAGFHNEQFF
CDR3nt: TGTGCCAGCAGCTTAGATGGGCTAGCGGGATTCCACAATGAGCAGTTCTTC

abundance: -
j_gene: TRBJ1-3
d_gene: TRBD1
v_gene: TRBV7-9
CDR3aa: CASSPRTGTGGNTIYF
CDR3nt: TGTGCCAGCAGCCCACGGACGGGGACAGGCGGAAACACCATATATTTT

abundance: -
j_gene: TRBJ1-2
d_gene: -
v_gene: TRBV29-1
CDR3aa: CSAWAAGDANYGYTF
CDR3nt: TGCAGCGCTTGGGCGGCAGGGGACGCCAACTATGGCTACACCTTC

abundance: -
j_gene: TRBJ2-1
d_gene: -
v_gene: TRBV27
CDR3aa: CASSTPQHIEQFF
CDR3nt: TGTGCCAGCAGTACCCCCCAGCATATTGAGCAGTTCTTC

abundance: -
j_gene: TRBJ2-1
d_gene: -
v_gene: TRBV7-9
CDR3aa: CASSPRIGHGYNEQFF
CDR3nt: TGTGCCAGCAGCCCCAGAATTGGACACGGCTACAATGAGCAGTTCTTC

abundance: -
j_gene: TRBJ2-1
d_gene: -
v_gene: TRBV7-9
CDR3aa: CASSLGTSNEQFF
CDR3nt: TGTGCCAGCAGCTTAGGGACCAGCAATGAGCAGTTCTTC

abundance: few
j_gene: TRBJ2-3
d_gene: TRBD2
v_gene: TRBV20-1
CDR3aa: CSARDPPSGSLDTQYF
CDR3nt: TGCAGTGCTAGAGACCCCCCTAGCGGGAGTCTGGACACGCAGTATTTT

abundance: -
j_gene: TRBJ2-3
d_gene: -
v_gene: TRBV2
CDR3aa: CASGGIGGTDTQYF
CDR3nt: TGTGCCAGCGGGGGTATAGGGGGCACAGATACGCAGTATTTT

abundance: -
j_gene: TRBJ1-6
d_gene: -
v_gene: TRBV10-3
CDR3aa: CAISESAGYSPLHF
CDR3nt: TGTGCCATCAGTGAGTCAGCAGGATATTCACCCCTCCACTTT

abundance: -
j_gene: TRBJ2-7
d_gene: TRBD2
v_gene: TRBV20-1
CDR3aa: CSARAVERGHCYEQYF
CDR3nt: TGCAGTGCTAGAGCTGTCGAGCGGGGCCACTGCTACGAGCAGTACTTC

abundance: -
j_gene: TRBJ2-1
d_gene: -
v_gene: TRBV12-3/TRBV12-4
CDR3aa: CASSFHGPTYNEQFF
CDR3nt: TGTGCCAGCAGTTTTCACGGGCCGACCTACAATGAGCAGTTCTTC

abundance: -
j_gene: TRBJ1-6
d_gene: TRBD1
v_gene: TRBV4-1
CDR3aa: CASSQGQGVSPLHF
CDR3nt: TGCGCCAGCAGCCAGGGACAGGGAGTTTCACCCCTCCACTTT

abundance: many
j_gene: TRBJ1-3
d_gene: -
v_gene: TRBV4-1
CDR3aa: CASSQGMSGTGNTIYF
CDR3nt: TGCGCCAGCAGCCAAGGGATGTCGGGTACTGGAAACACCATATATTTT

abundance: few
j_gene: TRBJ2-7
d_gene: -
v_gene: TRBV20-1
CDR3aa: CSARTNRDYEQYF
CDR3nt: TGCAGTGCTAGAACAAACAGGGACTACGAGCAGTACTTC

abundance: -
j_gene: TRBJ2-3
d_gene: -
v_gene: TRBV6-5
CDR3aa: CASSPDARHGTDTQYF
CDR3nt: TGTGCCAGCAGTCCAGACGCGCGTCACGGCACAGATACGCAGTATTTT

abundance: once
j_gene: TRBJ1-2
d_gene: TRBD1
v_gene: TRBV20-1
CDR3aa: CSARGTGRKIEGYTF
CDR3nt: TGCAGTGCTAGAGGGACAGGAAGAAAGATAGAAGGCTACACCTTC

abundance: -
j_gene: TRBJ1-1
d_gene: -
v_gene: TRBV6-5
CDR3aa: CASSLRQYTEAFF
CDR3nt: TGTGCCAGCAGCCTCCGACAGTACACTGAAGCTTTCTTT

abundance: few
j_gene: TRBJ2-1
d_gene: TRBD2
v_gene: TRBV29-1
CDR3aa: CSAAGAVRPSYNEQFF
CDR3nt: TGCAGCGCAGCGGGGGCCGTAAGACCCTCCTACAATGAGCAGTTCTTC

abundance: -
j_gene: TRBJ2-7
d_gene: -
v_gene: TRBV12-3/TRBV12-4
CDR3aa: CASSLTTHYEQYF
CDR3nt: TGTGCCAGCAGTTTGACTACCCACTACGAGCAGTACTTC

abundance: few
j_gene: TRBJ1-6
d_gene: -
v_gene: TRBV6-5
CDR3aa: CASSARGDSPLHF
CDR3nt: TGTGCCAGCAGTGCCAGGGGTGATTCACCCCTCCACTTT

abundance: -
j_gene: TRBJ2-5
d_gene: TRBD1
v_gene: TRBV11-2
CDR3aa: CASSSRTGAYLETQYF
CDR3nt: TGTGCCAGCAGCTCCCGGACAGGGGCCTATCTTGAGACCCAGTACTTC

abundance: -
j_gene: TRBJ2-3
d_gene: TRBD1
v_gene: TRBV7-9
CDR3aa: CASSLTGAVDTQYF
CDR3nt: TGTGCCAGCAGCTTAACAGGGGCGGTAGATACGCAGTATTTT

abundance: -
j_gene: TRBJ2-3
d_gene: -
v_gene: TRBV4-1
CDR3aa: CASSQGYHEGNADTQYF
CDR3nt: TGCGCCAGCAGCCAAGGTTATCATGAGGGAAATGCAGATACGCAGTATTTT

abundance: once
j_gene: TRBJ2-3
d_gene: TRBD2
v_gene: TRBV15
CDR3aa: CATSISRTSGRDTQYF
CDR3nt: TGTGCCACCAGCATAAGCCGGACTAGTGGGAGAGATACGCAGTATTTT

abundance: -
j_gene: TRBJ2-7
d_gene: TRBD1
v_gene: TRBV7-9
CDR3aa: CASSHNDRVYEQYF
CDR3nt: TGTGCCAGCAGCCACAACGACAGGGTCTACGAGCAGTACTTC

abundance: many
j_gene: TRBJ1-2
d_gene: TRBD1
v_gene: TRBV5-1
CDR3aa: CASSLAEGANLGYTF
CDR3nt: TGCGCCAGCAGCTTGGCGGAGGGGGCTAATCTTGGCTACACCTTC

abundance: -
j_gene: TRBJ2-7
d_gene: -
v_gene: TRBV28
CDR3aa: CASSLVGATYEQYF
CDR3nt: TGTGCCAGCAGTTTGGTGGGAGCCACCTACGAGCAGTACTTC

abundance: -
j_gene: TRBJ2-7
d_gene: -
v_gene: TRBV10-3
CDR3aa: CAISDSTGPYEQYF
CDR3nt: TGTGCCATCAGTGATTCGACAGGACCCTACGAGCAGTACTTC